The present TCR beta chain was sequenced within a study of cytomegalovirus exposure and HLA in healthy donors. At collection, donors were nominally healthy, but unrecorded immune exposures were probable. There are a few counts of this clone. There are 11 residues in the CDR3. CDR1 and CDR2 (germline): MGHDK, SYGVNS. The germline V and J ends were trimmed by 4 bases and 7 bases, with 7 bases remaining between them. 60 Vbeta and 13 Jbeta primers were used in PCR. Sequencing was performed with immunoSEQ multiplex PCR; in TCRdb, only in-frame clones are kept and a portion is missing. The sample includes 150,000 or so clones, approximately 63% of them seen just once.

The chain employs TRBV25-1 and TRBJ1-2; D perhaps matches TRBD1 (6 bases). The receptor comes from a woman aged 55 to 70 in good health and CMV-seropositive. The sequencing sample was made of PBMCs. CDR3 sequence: CASSAGVGYTF. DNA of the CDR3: TGTGCCAGCAGTGCAGGGGTTGGCTACACCTTC.